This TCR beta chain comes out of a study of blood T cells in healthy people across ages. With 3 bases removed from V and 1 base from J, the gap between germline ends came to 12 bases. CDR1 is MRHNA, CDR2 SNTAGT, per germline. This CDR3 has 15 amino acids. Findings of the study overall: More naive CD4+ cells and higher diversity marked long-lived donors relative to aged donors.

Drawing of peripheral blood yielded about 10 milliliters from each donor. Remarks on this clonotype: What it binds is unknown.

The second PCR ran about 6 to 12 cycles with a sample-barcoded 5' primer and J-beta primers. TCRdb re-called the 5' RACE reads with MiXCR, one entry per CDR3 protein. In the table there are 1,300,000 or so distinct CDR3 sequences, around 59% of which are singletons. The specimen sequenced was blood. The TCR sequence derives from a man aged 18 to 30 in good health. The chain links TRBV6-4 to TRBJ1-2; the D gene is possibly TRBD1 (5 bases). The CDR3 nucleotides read TGTGCCAGCAGTGATTTGGGACGATTTAACTATGGCTACACCTTC. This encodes CASSDLGRFNYGYTF.